This TCR beta chain originates from a study of T cell repertoires in cytomegalovirus infection. At the level of the study: From public TCR beta signatures came an indication of both CMV infection and matching HLA type.

The CDR3 consists of 12 residues. Trimming removed 7 bases at V and 5 bases at J, with 11 bases between. Germline V gives CDR1 PRHDT, CDR2 FYEKMQ (reference sequence). As concerns this clonotype: Its antigen is unknown.

Overall study results and limits: Across the ex vivo response, the dominant clonotypes were HLA-C-restricted CMV-specific TCR beta clonotypes.

One entry per CDR3 protein results from TCRdb running MiXCR on the reads. The sample lists roughly 600,000 distinct CDR3 sequences; more than 20% were seen once. The source is a human donor in good health (CMV status not recorded). Some clones in this sample may be carry-over from other donors' samples. The material sequenced was CD8+ T cells from PBMCs. The chain recombines TRBV13 with TRBJ2-5; unclear D gene. The CDR3 protein is CASTRTRETQYF. As DNA, the CDR3 is TGTGCCAGCACCCGTACTCGTGAGACCCAGTACTTC.